This TCR beta chain was observed in a study of human T cells and chemical hapten exposure. About the study: Variability of per-sample TCR yields stemmed mainly from small differences in pooled library volume. Findings and limits, study-wide: Following DPC sensitization, TCRs present above 1 in 1000 frequency showed no change.

Stated time point: healthy volunteer bleed at 6 weeks. Total RNA was isolated from unfractionated whole blood. CDR3 size: 16 residues. CDR1 and CDR2 (germline): SGHRS, YFSETQ. The V end was cut by 0 bases, the J end by 0 bases, with 7 bases between. Single cDNA molecules in the library carried unique molecular identifiers attached during preparation. In the authors' methods: TCR counts had a median of around 94,000 per sample and spanned roughly 23,224 to 700,000. Each CDR3 protein is one row after TCRdb ran MiXCR on the RACE reads. The V and J calls were determined by TCRdb, not by the authors. The table lists approximately 34,000 distinct CDR3 sequences, roughly 5.5% of them singletons. Ten or more counts support this clonotype. Its target is unknown.

The source material was whole blood. The origin of this receptor is a human donor in good health. Some clones in this sample may be carry-over from other donors' samples. The rearrangement links TRBV5-1 to TRBJ2-6; no definite D call. The CDR3 DNA is TGCGCCAGCAGCTTGGGGCAGATCTCTGGGGCCAACGTCCTGACTTTC. As protein: CASSLGQISGANVLTF.